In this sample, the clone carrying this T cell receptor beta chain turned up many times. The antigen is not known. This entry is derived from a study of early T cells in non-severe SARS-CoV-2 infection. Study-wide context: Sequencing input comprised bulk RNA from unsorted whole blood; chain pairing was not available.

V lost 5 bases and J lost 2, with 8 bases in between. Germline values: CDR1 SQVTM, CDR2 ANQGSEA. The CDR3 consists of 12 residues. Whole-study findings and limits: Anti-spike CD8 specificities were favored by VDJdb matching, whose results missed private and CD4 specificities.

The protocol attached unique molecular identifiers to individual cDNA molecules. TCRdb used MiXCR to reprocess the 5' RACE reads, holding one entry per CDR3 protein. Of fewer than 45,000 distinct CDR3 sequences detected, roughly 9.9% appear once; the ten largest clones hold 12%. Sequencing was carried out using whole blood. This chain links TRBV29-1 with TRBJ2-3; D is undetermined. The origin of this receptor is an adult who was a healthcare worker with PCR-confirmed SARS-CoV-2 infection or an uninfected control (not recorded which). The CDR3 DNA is TGCAGCGTTCGGGTTTACACAGATACGCAGTATTTT. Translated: CSVRVYTDTQYF.